This TCR beta chain was identified in a study of blood T cell repertoires in COVID-19. For the study at large: Specimens from acute and convalescent COVID-19 originated in the United States, Italy and Spain. Nucleic acid was either cDNA or gDNA, and it came from T cells, B-cell-depleted T cells, or PBMCs.

V shed 0 bases and J shed 9 bases, with 14 bases lying between them. This CDR3 spans 15 amino acids. CDR1 and CDR2 from the germline V gene are LGHNA and YSLEER. Original analysis: Reference gene primer amplification gave estimated nucleated cell counts. Data came from immunoSEQ multiplex PCR; TCRdb stores just in-frame clones and leaves some out. The V and J calls and clone size were taken over from that table, and D and trimming were inferred from the DNA. The repertoire includes 20,000 to 25,000 clones, around 92% of them detected once, and roughly 7.3% sits in the top ten. This sequence was found in a man in his 70s with active COVID-19. The rearrangement links TRBV4-3 to TRBJ2-2; D unclear. Sequences were obtained from peripheral blood. The CDR3 sequence: CASSQESEGRWELFF. CDR3 DNA: TGCGCCAGCAGCCAAGAGAGCGAAGGTCGCTGGGAGCTGTTTTTT.